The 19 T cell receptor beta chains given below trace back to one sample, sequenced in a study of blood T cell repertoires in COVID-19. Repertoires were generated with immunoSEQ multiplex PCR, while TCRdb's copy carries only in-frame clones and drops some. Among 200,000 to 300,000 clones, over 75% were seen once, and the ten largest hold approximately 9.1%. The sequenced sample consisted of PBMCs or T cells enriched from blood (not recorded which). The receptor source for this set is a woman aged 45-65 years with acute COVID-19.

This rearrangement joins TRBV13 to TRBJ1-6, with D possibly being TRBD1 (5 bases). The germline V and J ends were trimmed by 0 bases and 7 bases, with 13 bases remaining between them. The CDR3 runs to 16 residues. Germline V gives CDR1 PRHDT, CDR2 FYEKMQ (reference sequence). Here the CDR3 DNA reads TGTGCCAGCAGCTTAGGGACCGGGGCGGGGAATTCACCCCTCCACTTT. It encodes CASSLGTGAGNSPLHF.

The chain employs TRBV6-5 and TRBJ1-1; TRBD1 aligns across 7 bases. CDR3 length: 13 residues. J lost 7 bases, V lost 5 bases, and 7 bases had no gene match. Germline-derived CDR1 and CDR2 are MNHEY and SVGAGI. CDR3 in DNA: TGTGCCAGCAGTACCCGGGACAGCAGTGAAGCTTTCTTT. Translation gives CASSTRDSSEAFF.

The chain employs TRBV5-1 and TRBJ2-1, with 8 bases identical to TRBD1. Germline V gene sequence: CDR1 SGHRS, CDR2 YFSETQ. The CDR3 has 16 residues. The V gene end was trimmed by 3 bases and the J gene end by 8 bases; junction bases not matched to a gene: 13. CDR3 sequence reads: CASSSLRTGFGDEQFF. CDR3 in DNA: TGCGCCAGCAGCTCCCTTCGGACAGGGTTTGGGGATGAGCAGTTCTTC.

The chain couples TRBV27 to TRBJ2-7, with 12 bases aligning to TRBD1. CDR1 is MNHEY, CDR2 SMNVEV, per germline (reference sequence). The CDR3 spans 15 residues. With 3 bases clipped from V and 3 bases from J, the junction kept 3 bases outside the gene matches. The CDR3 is CASSLGTGGFYEQYF. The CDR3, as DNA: TGTGCCAGCAGTTTGGGGACAGGGGGCTTCTACGAGCAGTACTTC.

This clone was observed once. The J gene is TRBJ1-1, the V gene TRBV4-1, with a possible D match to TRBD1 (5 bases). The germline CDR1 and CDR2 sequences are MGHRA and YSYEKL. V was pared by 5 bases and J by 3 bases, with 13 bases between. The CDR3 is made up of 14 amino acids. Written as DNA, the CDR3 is TGCGCCAGCAGCGCGAGACAGCGGGACACTGAAGCTTTCTTT. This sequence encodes CASSARQRDTEAFF.

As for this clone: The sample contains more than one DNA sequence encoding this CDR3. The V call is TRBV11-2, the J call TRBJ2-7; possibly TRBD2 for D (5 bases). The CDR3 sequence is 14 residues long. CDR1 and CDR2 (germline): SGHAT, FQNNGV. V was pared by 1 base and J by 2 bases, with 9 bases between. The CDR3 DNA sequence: TGTGCCAGCAGCTTAGTCCGGGGAGCCTACGAGCAGTACTTC. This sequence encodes CASSLVRGAYEQYF.

The DNA for the CDR3 is TGTGCCAGCTCCACAGGGACAGGGATCTACGAGCAGTACTTC. Amino acids: CASSTGTGIYEQYF. This rearrangement joins TRBV18 to TRBJ2-7; 9 bases map to TRBD1. Germline V gene sequence: CDR1 KGHSH, CDR2 LQKENI. V trimming: 6 bases; J trimming: 3 bases; junction bases outside the gene matches: 6. The CDR3 extends over 14 amino acids.

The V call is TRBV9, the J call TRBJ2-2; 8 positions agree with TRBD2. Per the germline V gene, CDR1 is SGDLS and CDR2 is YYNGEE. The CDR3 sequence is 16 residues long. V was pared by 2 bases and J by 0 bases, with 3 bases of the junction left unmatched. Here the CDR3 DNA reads TGTGCCAGCAGCGTTAGCGGGGCCACGAACACCGGGGAGCTGTTTTTT. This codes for CASSVSGATNTGELFF.

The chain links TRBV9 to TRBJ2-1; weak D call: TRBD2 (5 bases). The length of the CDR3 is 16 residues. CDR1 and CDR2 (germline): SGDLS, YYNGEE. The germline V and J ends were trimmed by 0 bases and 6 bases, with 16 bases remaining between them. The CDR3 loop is CASSVGPGVEGNEQFF. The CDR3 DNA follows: TGTGCCAGCAGCGTAGGGCCTGGCGTTGAGGGCAATGAGCAGTTCTTC.

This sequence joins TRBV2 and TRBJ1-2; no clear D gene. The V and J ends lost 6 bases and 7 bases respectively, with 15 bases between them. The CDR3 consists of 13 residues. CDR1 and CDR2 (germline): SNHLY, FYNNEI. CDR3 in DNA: TGTGCCAGCAGGCCCGATGGCCGGGGTGGCTACACCTTC. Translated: CASRPDGRGGYTF.

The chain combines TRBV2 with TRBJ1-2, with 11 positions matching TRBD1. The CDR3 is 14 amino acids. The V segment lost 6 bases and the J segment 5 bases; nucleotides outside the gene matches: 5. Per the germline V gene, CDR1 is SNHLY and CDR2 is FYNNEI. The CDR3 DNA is TGTGCCAGCAGGGGGACAGGGGGAGTTTATGGCTACACCTTC. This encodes CASRGTGGVYGYTF.

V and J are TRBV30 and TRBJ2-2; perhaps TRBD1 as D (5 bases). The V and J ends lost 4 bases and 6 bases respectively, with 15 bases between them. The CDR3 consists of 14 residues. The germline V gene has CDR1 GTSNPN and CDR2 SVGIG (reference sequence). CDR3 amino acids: CAWKVGPSPGELFF. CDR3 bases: TGTGCCTGGAAGGTGGGGCCTTCCCCCGGGGAGCTGTTTTTT. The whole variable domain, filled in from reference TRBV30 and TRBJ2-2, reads SQTIHQWPATLVQPVGSPLSLECTVEGTSNPNLYWYRQAAGRGLQLLFYSVGIGQISSEVPQNLSASRPQDRQFILSSKKLLLSDSGFYLCAWKVGPSPGELFFGEGSRLTVL.

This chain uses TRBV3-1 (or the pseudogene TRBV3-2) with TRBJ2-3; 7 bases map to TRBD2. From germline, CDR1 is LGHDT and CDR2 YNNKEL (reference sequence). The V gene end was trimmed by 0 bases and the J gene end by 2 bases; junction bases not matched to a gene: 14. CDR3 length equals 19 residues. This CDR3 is CASSQDSRRGRYNTDTQYF. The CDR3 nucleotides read TGTGCCAGCAGCCAAGATTCCCGGCGGGGGAGGTATAACACAGATACGCAGTATTTT.

As DNA, the CDR3 is TGTGCCAGCAGCCTCCGGGTGGACAATCAGCCCCAGCATTTT. It translates to CASSLRVDNQPQHF. The chain joins TRBV5-5 to TRBJ1-5, with D uncertain. Germline V gene data show CDR1 as SGHKS and CDR2 as YYEKEE (reference sequence). V was shortened by 4 bases and J by 3 bases, with 11 bases between the two germline ends. This CDR3 has 14 amino acids. The entire variable domain, with the rest obtained from reference TRBV5-5 and TRBJ1-5, is as follows: DAGVTQSPTHLIKTRGQQVTLRCSPISGHKSVSWYQQVLGQGPQFIFQYYEKEERGRGNFPDRFSARQFPNYSSELNVNALLLGDSALYLCASSLRVDNQPQHFGDGTRLSIL.

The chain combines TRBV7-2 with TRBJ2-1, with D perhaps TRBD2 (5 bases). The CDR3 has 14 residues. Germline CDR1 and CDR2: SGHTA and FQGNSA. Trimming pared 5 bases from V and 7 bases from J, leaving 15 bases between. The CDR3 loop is CASSPDSLVNEQFF. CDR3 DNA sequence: TGTGCCAGCAGCCCGGACTCCCTGGTGAATGAGCAGTTCTTC.

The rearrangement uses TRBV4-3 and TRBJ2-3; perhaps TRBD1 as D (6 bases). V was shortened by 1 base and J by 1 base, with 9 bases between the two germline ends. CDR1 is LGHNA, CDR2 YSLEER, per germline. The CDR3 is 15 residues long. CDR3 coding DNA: TGCGCCAGCAGCCAAGGACAGGCGGGCACAGATACGCAGTATTTT. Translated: CASSQGQAGTDTQYF.

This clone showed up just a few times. In nucleotides, the CDR3 is TGTGCCAGCAGCCCGCGCCCCGGGAACGAGCAGTACTTC. Amino acid sequence: CASSPRPGNEQYF. The chain is built from TRBV7-6 and TRBJ2-7, with D maybe TRBD2 (5 bases). The CDR3 is 13 residues long. V lost 5 bases, J lost 5 bases, and 13 bases lay in between. Per the germline V gene, CDR1 is SGHVS and CDR2 is FNYEAQ.

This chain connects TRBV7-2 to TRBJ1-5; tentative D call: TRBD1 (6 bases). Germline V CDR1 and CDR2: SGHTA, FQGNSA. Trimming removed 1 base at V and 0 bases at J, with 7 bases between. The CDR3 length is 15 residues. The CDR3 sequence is CASSLEDSSNQPQHF. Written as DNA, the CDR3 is TGTGCCAGCAGCTTAGAGGACAGTAGCAATCAGCCCCAGCATTTT.

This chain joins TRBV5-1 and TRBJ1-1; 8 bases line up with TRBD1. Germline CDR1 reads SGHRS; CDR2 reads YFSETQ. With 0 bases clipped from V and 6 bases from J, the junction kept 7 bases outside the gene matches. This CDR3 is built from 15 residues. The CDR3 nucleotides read TGCGCCAGCAGCTTGGGGGCAGGGGGCATCGCTGAAGCTTTCTTT. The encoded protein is CASSLGAGGIAEAFF.